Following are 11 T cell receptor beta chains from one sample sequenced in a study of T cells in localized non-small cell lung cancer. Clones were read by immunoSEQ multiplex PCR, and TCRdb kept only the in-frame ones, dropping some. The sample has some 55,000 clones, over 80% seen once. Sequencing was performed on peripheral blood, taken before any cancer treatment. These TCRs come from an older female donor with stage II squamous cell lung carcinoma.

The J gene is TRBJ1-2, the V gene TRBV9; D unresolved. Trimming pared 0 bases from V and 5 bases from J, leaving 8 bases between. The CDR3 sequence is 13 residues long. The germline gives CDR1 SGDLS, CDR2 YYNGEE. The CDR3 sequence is CASSVGAGYGYTF. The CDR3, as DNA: TGTGCCAGCAGCGTAGGGGCAGGTTATGGCTACACCTTC.

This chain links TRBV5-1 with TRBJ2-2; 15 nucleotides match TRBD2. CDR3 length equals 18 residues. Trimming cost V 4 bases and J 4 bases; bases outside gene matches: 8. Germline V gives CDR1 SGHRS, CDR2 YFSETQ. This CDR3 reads CASSPGLAGGPGTGELFF. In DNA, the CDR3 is TGCGCCAGCAGCCCCGGACTAGCGGGGGGGCCGGGCACCGGGGAGCTGTTTTTT.

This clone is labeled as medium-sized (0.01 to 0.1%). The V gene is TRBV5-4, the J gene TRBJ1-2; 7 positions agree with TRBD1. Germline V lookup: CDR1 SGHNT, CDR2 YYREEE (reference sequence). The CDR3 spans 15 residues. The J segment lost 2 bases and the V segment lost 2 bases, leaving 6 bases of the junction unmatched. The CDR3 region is CASSFRGRGNYGYTF. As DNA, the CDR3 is TGTGCCAGCAGCTTTAGGGGCAGGGGGAACTATGGCTACACCTTC.

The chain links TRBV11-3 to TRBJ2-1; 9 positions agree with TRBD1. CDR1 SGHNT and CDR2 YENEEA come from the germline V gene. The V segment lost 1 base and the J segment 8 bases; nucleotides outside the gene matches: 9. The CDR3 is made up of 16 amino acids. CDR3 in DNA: TGTGCCAGCAGCTTAGGGAACCGGGACAGGGACGATGAGCAGTTCTTC. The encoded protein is CASSLGNRDRDDEQFF.

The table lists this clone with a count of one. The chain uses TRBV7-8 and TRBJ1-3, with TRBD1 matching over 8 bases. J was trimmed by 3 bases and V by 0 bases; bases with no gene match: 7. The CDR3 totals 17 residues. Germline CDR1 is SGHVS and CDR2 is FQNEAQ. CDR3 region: CASSLADYRGYGNTIYF. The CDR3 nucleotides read TGTGCCAGCAGCTTAGCGGATTACAGGGGGTATGGAAACACCATATATTTT.

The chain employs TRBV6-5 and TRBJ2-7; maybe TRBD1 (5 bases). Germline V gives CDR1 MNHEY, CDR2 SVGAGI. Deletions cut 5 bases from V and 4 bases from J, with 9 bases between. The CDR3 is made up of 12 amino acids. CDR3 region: CASSERGYEQYF. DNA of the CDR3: TGTGCCAGCAGTGAAAGGGGTTACGAGCAGTACTTC.

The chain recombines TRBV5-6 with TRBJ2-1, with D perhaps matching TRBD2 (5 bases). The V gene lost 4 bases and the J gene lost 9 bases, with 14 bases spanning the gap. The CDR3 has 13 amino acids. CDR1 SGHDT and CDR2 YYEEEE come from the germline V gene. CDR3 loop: CASSRGSSREQFF. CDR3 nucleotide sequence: TGTGCCAGCAGCCGTGGGAGTTCCCGTGAGCAGTTCTTC.

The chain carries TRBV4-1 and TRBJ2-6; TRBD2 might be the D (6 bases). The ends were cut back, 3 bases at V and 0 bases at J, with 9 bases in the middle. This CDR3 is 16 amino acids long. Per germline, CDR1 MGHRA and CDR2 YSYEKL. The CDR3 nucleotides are TGCGCCAGCAGCCAGGAGGGCGCCTCTGGGGCCAACGTCCTGACTTTC. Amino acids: CASSQEGASGANVLTF.

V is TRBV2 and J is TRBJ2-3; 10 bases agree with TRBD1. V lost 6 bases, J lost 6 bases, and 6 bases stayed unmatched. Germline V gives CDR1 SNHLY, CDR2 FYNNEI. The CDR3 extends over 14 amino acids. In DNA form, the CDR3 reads TGTGCCAGCAGCCGACAGGGGGCGTCGGATACGCAGTATTTT. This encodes CASSRQGASDTQYF.

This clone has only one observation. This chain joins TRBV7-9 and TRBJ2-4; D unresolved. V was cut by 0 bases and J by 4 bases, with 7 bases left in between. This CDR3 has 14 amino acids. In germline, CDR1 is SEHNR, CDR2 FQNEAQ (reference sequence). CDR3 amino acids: CASSLAGGKNIQYF. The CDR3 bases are TGTGCCAGCAGCTTAGCGGGTGGGAAAAACATTCAGTACTTC.

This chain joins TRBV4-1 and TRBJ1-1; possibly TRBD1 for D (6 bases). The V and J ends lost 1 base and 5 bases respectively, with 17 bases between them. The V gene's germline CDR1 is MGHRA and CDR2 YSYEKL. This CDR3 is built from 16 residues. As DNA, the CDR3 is TGCGCCAGCAGCCAAGGGACCAGGGGTAGGGGAACTGAAGCTTTCTTT. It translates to CASSQGTRGRGTEAFF.